Below are 7 T cell receptor beta chains sequenced from a single sample in a study of monozygotic twins with inflammatory bowel disease. One entry per CDR3 protein, without DNA, is what TCRdb gives after re-calling the 5' RACE reads. The listing records about 440,000 distinct CDR3 sequences. The material sequenced was blood. These receptors originate from a human donor with ulcerative colitis or Crohn's disease, or a healthy co-twin of an affected twin (not recorded which).

The gene calls are TRBV19 and TRBJ1-1; TCRdb indicates TRBD1, and absent DNA this call remains unverified. Germline CDR1 is LNHDA and CDR2 is SQIVND (reference sequence). The CDR3 is 15 residues long. This chain's CDR3 is CASSMAGTVNTEAFF.

The chain combines TRBV4-3 with TRBJ2-3; checking the TCRdb D call of TRBD1 is not possible without DNA. The CDR3 consists of 15 residues. Per germline, CDR1 LGHNA and CDR2 YSLEER. The CDR3 sequence is CASSPSGAGTDTQYF.

The chain has TRBV4-2 and TRBJ1-1; TCRdb reports TRBD1, a call that lacks DNA to check it against. The CDR3 consists of 17 residues. Germline V CDR1 and CDR2: LGHNA, YNFKEQ. CDR3 loop: CASSPNIVRGDDTEAFF.

This chain connects TRBV7-6 to TRBJ1-2; TCRdb calls TRBD1, which cannot be checked without DNA. Germline CDR1 is SGHVS and CDR2 is FNYEAQ. This CDR3 is built from 15 residues. Here the CDR3 reads CASSSGTGAGYGYTF.

The gene calls are TRBV18 and TRBJ2-1; there is no DNA to check the TCRdb D call of TRBD2. CDR1 is KGHSH and CDR2 is LQKENI in the germline V gene. The CDR3 runs to 15 residues. CDR3 amino acids: CASSPPGTSGNEQFF.

The chain joins TRBV29-1 to TRBJ2-3; absent DNA, TCRdb's TRBD2 call cannot be checked. CDR3 length equals 15 residues. Germline-derived CDR1 and CDR2 are SQVTM and ANQGSEA. CDR3 in amino acids: CSVPGLAGAADTQYF.

The chain joins TRBV6-5 to TRBJ1-5; checking the TCRdb D call of TRBD1 is not possible without DNA. The CDR3 totals 16 residues. Germline V gives CDR1 MNHEY, CDR2 SVGAGI. The CDR3 protein is CASSYPKDRGNQPQHF.